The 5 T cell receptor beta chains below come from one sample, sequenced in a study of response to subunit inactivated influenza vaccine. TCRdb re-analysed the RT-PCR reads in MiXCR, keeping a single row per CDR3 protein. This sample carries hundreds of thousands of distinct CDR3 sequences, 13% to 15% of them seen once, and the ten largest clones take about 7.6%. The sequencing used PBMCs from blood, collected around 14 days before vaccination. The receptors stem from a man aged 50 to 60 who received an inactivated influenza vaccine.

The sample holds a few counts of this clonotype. The CDR3 here is CASSVVSGNGYTF. The CDR3 DNA is TGTGCCAGCAGCGTAGTGTCAGGCAACGGCTACACCTTC. The chain uses TRBV9 and TRBJ1-2, with unresolved D. V was pared by 0 bases and J by 8 bases, with 11 bases between. CDR3 length: 13 amino acids. Germline values: CDR1 SGDLS, CDR2 YYNGEE.

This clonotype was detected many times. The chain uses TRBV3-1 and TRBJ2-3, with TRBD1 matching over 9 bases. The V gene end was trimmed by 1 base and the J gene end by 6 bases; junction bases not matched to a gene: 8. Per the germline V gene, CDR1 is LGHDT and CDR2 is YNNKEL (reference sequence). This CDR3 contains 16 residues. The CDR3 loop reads CASSQAGTGPQDTQYF. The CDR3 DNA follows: TGTGCCAGCAGCCAAGCTGGGACAGGGCCCCAGGATACGCAGTATTTT.

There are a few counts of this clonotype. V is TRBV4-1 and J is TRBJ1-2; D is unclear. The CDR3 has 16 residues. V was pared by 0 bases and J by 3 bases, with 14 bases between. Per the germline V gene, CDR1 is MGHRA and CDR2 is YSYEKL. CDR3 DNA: TGCGCCAGCAGCCAAGATAATGGCAGCCCCTACTATGGCTACACCTTC. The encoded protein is CASSQDNGSPYYGYTF.

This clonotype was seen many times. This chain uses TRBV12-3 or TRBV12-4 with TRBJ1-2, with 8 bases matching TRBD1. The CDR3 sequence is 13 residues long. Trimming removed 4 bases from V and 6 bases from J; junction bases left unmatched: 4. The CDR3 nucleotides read TGTGCCAGCAGTTCCGACAGGGGCAATGGCTACACCTTC. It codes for CASSSDRGNGYTF.

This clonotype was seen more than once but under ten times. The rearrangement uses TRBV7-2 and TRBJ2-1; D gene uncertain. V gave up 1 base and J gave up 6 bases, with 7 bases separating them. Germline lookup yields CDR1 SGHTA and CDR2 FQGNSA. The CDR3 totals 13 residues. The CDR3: CASSLVFVNEQFF. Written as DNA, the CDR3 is TGTGCCAGCAGCTTAGTTTTTGTCAATGAGCAGTTCTTC.